This T cell receptor beta chain is drawn from a study of T cell changes during pregnancy in multiple sclerosis. The ends were cut back, 5 bases at V and 5 bases at J, with 13 bases in the middle. CDR1 and CDR2 (germline): LNHDA, SQIVND (reference sequence). The CDR3 consists of 14 residues. Only in-frame clones appear in the TCRdb table, and some are missing; sequencing was by immunoSEQ multiplex PCR. The repertoire holds about 52,000 clones, with around 90% as singletons. The clonotype comes from a female donor with multiple sclerosis, enrolled in a pregnancy study. The chain uses TRBV19 and TRBJ1-5; D gene ambiguous. Source: CD4+ T cells from peripheral blood mononuclear cells, taken before pregnancy. CDR3 sequence: CASSGQAGDQPQHF. CDR3 nucleotide sequence: TGTGCCAGTAGTGGGCAGGCCGGCGATCAGCCCCAGCATTTT.